This TCR beta chain was sequenced during a study of blood T cell repertoires in COVID-19. Study at large: The cDNA or gDNA used as material had been derived from T cells, B-cell-depleted T cells, or PBMCs.

V lost 2 bases to trimming and J lost 2 bases, with 12 bases between them. From germline, CDR1 is LNHDA and CDR2 SQIVND (reference sequence). The CDR3 has 15 residues. TCRdb's table, derived via immunoSEQ multiplex PCR, lists solely in-frame clones and lacks some. The sample holds fewer than 200,000 clones, less than 90% seen once. This clonotype was sampled from a woman in her 30s who had been exposed to COVID-19. V usage is TRBV19 and J usage is TRBJ1-2; D gene unclear. The specimen sequenced was PBMCs or T cells enriched from blood (not recorded which). The CDR3 DNA sequence: TGTGCCAGTAGTATACAGGCAGTGACCAACTATGGCTACACCTTC. It encodes CASSIQAVTNYGYTF.